Sequencing of this TCR beta chain was carried out in a study of blood T cell repertoires in COVID-19 (dated by TCRdb to the early 2020s). About the study as a whole: Samples from collaborators originated in the United States, Italy and Spain and spanned both the acute and convalescent phases of COVID-19. The material from the prospective study consisted of cDNA or gDNA derived from T cells, B-cell-depleted T cells, or PBMCs. The dataset comprised deeply sampled blood TCRbeta repertoires from subjects exposed to, actively infected with, or recovered from COVID-19. The repertoires were made available in a free public database intended to serve as a resource for research on the immune response to SARS-CoV-2. Samples were obtained from the ongoing ImmuneRACE study (first 160 participants) and from about 1,300 subjects provided by 6 global collaborators. A de-identified subject ID, COVID-19 status, age in years and sex were almost always included in the sample metadata. Where available, HLA class I and class II types were obtained from metadata supplied by the sample provider rather than from assay-based typing.

The collaborating institutions used their own protocols to collect whole blood in K2EDTA tubes. For TCRbeta analysis, collaborators shipped samples as frozen whole blood, isolated PBMCs, or DNA extracted from either of those sample types. TCRbeta CDR3 regions were amplified from genomic DNA using the immunoSEQ Assay, a bias-controlled multiplex PCR. In the original analysis: The number of nucleated cells in each sample was estimated from the amplification of reference gene primers within the assay. To quantify the absolute abundance of each unique TCRbeta CDR3 rearrangement, sequence reads were collapsed and filtered. For each sample, productive Simpson clonality was calculated as the square root of Simpson's diversity index over productive rearrangements. TCRdb carries this immuneACCESS record with in-frame sequences only. Its versions omit some clonotypes, under half of them owing to an unresolved V gene in the studies checked, with the rest unexplained. V and J calls and clone size come straight from that table; D and trimming were deduced from the DNA. For this sample there are more than 150,000 clones; 86% appear just once. Less than 25% of the sample belongs to the ten largest clones.

What the study reported, not specific to this receptor: How much clinical and demographic metadata was included differed by source and by participant, and the metadata was provided uncurated.

For CDR1 and CDR2, the germline V gene lists WSHSY and SAAADI. The V and J ends are trimmed by 6 bases and 13 bases, leaving 13 bases between them. From the cysteine through the phenylalanine, the CDR3 covers 12 amino acids. Just the 36-base CDR3 DNA is kept, in frame starting at base 1. Concerning this clone: Its antigen remains undetermined. The record has no base qualities; no much larger clone is one base away.

Rearrangement joined TRBV10-2 to TRBJ1-6; the D gene is perhaps TRBD1, on 6 matching bases. The TCR originated in a man in his 70s with active or convalescent COVID-19. Sequencing was done on a sample of peripheral blood. In nucleotides, the sequence is TGCGCCAGCAGGAGGGACACTGATCCCCTCCACTTT. Its product reads: CASRRDTDPLHF.